This TCR beta chain was sequenced during a study of early T cells in non-severe SARS-CoV-2 infection (dated by TCRdb to the early 2020s). In terms of the full investigation: TCR sequencing used bulk RNA from unsorted whole blood, so alpha and beta chains could not be paired.

V drops 2 bases and J drops 4 bases, leaving 6 bases in between. CDR3 length: 13 amino acids, cysteine to phenylalanine. The only DNA kept is the CDR3, 39 bases in frame from the first base. The CDR1 and CDR2 encoded by the germline V gene are SNHLY and FYNNEI. Turning to this clonotype: Which antigen it targets is not known. No much larger clone is present one base from it, and per-base qualities are unavailable.

Library preparation employed 5' RACE. The sequencer listed for this sample is NextSeq 500. In the TCR library protocol, unique molecular identifiers were attached to individual cDNA molecules to correct for PCR bias and sequencing error. TCR alpha and beta chains were both sequenced, and the abundances of alpha and beta sequences in each sample were closely correlated with each other. Regarding the original processing steps: Decombinator V4 was used to perform V gene, J gene and CDR3 annotation of TCR sequences. TCRs were defined as expanded if a significant change between any two time points was detected under a Poisson model with p below 0.0001. TCR abundances were normalised to the total number of TCRs sequenced per sample and expressed as counts per million. TRAV1-2 paired with TRAJ12, TRAJ20 or TRAJ33 defined MAIT TCRs, while TRAV10 paired with TRAJ18 defined iNKT TCRs. A search of VDJdb, accessed on 1 November 2021, was run for TCRs annotated to CMV, EBV and SARS-CoV-2, with TCRs annotated for multiple antigens excluded. The public sequencing data were trimmed at Q25 with fastp and processed into clonotypes with MiXCR by TCRdb, which kept only in-frame beta chains. Under each unique CDR3 protein, matching rows form one entry showing the most common genes and DNA. The V and J calls follow TCRdb's processing rather than the paper's. The sample table records 50,000 or so distinct CDR3 sequences; under 15% of these occur just once. Of the sample, about a tenth falls within the top ten clones.

This was a case-control study nested in a cohort of healthcare workers in London, UK, who had nasopharyngeal swab PCR tests and blood samples taken every week. Between 23 and 31 March 2020, the week of the UK lockdown, healthcare workers were enrolled and then followed up weekly for as long as 16 weeks. General study outcomes and caveats: VDJdb matching was skewed toward anti-spike CD8 responses, so virus-specific expansions were likely underestimated and private and CD4 specificities were missed.

This receptor was taken from an adult who was a healthcare worker with PCR-confirmed SARS-CoV-2 infection or an uninfected control (not recorded which). The material was whole blood, obtained at baseline. The chain couples TRBV2 to TRBJ2-1, with the D gene not confidently named. The sequenced DNA is TGTGCCAGCAGTGAACAACAGTACAATGAGCAGTTCTTC. This gives the protein CASSEQQYNEQFF.